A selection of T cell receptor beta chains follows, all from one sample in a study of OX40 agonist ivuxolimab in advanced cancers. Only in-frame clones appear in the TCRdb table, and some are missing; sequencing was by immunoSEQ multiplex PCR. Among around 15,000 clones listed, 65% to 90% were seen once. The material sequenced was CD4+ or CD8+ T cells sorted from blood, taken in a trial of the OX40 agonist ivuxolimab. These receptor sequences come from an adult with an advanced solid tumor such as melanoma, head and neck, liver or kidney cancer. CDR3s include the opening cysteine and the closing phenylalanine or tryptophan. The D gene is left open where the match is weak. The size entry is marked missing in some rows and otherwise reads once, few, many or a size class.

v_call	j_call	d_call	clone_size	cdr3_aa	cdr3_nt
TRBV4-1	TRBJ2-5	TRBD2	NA	CASSQVKASGRAAETQYF	TGCGCCAGCAGCCAAGTGAAGGCTAGCGGGAGGGCCGCTGAGACCCAGTACTTC
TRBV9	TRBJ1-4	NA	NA	CASSVGGGYEKLFF	TGTGCCAGCAGCGTGGGCGGAGGTTATGAAAAACTGTTTTTT
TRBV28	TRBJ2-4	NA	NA	CASSRAKNIQYF	TGTGCCAGCAGTCGTGCCAAAAACATTCAGTACTTC
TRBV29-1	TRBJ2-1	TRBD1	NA	CSVEGTGRNYNEQFF	TGCAGCGTTGAAGGGACAGGGAGAAACTACAATGAGCAGTTCTTC
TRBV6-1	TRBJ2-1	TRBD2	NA	CASNRAGGPINEQFF	TGTGCCAGCAATCGAGCGGGAGGGCCGATCAATGAGCAGTTCTTC
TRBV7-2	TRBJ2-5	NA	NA	CASSSQTGVGEQYF	TGTGCCAGCAGCTCCCAAACGGGCGTGGGGGAGCAGTACTTC
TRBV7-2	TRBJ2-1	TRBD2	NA	CASSRQGLAGRNEQFF	TGTGCCAGCAGCCGGCAAGGACTAGCGGGGCGCAATGAGCAGTTCTTC
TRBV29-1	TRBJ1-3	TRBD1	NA	CSVDRTGSGNTIYF	TGCAGCGTTGACCGGACAGGCTCTGGAAACACCATATATTTT
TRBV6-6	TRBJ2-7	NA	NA	CASSRTNYEQYF	TGTGCCAGCAGTCGGACCAACTACGAGCAGTACTTC
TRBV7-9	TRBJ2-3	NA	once	CASSYFLSGDTDTQYF	TGTGCCAGCAGCTATTTCCTTAGCGGAGACACAGATACGCAGTATTTT
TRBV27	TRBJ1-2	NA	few	CASSFGGGQVGPANYGYTF	TGTGCCAGCAGTTTCGGCGGGGGGCAGGTCGGACCTGCTAACTATGGCTACACCTTC
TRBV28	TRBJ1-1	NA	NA	CASRSGSVNTEAFF	TGTGCCAGCAGGTCGGGGAGCGTGAACACTGAAGCTTTCTTT
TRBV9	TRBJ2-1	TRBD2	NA	CASSVARTSGYNEQFF	TGTGCCAGCAGCGTAGCACGGACTAGCGGCTACAATGAGCAGTTCTTC
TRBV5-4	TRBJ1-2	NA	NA	CASSFNPGDYGYTF	TGTGCCAGCAGCTTCAACCCAGGGGACTATGGCTACACCTTC
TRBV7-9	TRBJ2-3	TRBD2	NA	CASSLQASGDTQYF	TGTGCCAGCAGCTTACAGGCTAGCGGAGATACGCAGTATTTT
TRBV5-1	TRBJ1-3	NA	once	CASSFKTGISGNTIYF	TGCGCCAGCAGCTTTAAAACGGGCATTTCTGGAAACACCATATATTTT
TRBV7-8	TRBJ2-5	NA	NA	CASSLDRLETQYF	TGTGCCAGCAGCTTAGACCGGTTGGAGACCCAGTACTTC
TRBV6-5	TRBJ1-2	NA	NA	CASRSTLQGGYTF	TGTGCCAGCAGGTCGACCCTTCAGGGGGGCTACACCTTC
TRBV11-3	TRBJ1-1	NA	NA	CASSLDYRMNTEAFF	TGTGCCAGCAGCTTAGATTACCGGATGAACACTGAAGCTTTCTTT
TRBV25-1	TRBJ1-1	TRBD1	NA	CASTRTGLAEAFF	TGTGCCAGCACCAGGACAGGGCTCGCTGAAGCTTTCTTT
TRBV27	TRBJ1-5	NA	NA	CASGRGNQPQHF	TGTGCCAGCGGGCGGGGGAATCAGCCCCAGCATTTT
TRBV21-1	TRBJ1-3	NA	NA	CASSKERGLGNTIYF	TGTGCCAGCAGCAAAGAGAGGGGGCTTGGAAACACCATATATTTT
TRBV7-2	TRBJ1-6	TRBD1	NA	CASSPTGATSPLHF	TGTGCCAGCAGCCCCACAGGGGCCACTTCACCCCTCCACTTT
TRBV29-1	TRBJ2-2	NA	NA	CSADLQNTGELFF	TGCAGCGCGGACCTCCAGAACACCGGGGAGCTGTTTTTT
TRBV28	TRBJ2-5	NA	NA	CASSPPQYF	TGTGCCAGCAGCCCGCCCCAGTACTTC
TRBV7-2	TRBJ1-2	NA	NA	CASSPGLFQYGYTF	TGTGCCAGCAGCCCCGGACTATTTCAATATGGCTACACCTTC
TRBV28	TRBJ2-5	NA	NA	CASSSARKGETQYF	TGTGCCAGCAGTTCCGCCAGGAAAGGAGAGACCCAGTACTTC
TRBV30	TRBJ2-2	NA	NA	CAWGAINTGELFF	TGTGCCTGGGGAGCGATAAACACCGGGGAGCTGTTTTTT
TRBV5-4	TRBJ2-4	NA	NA	CASSGGQYTGDKNIQYF	TGTGCCAGCAGCGGAGGACAGTACACGGGGGACAAAAACATTCAGTACTTC
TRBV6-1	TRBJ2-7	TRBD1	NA	CASRVYRTGTYEQYF	TGTGCCAGCAGAGTTTACAGGACAGGGACCTACGAGCAGTACTTC
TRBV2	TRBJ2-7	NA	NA	CASSSSWGQYF	TGTGCCAGCAGCTCCTCATGGGGGCAGTACTTC
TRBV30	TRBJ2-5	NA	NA	CAWSVTGETQYF	TGTGCCTGGAGTGTAACTGGGGAGACCCAGTACTTC
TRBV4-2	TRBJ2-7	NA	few	CASSQGVDEQYF	TGTGCCAGCAGCCAGGGGGTCGACGAGCAGTACTTC
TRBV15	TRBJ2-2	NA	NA	CATSIEIGNTGELFF	TGTGCCACCAGCATTGAAATAGGAAACACCGGGGAGCTGTTTTTT
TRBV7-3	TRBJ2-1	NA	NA	CASSSGIEQFF	TGTGCCAGCAGCTCTGGGATTGAGCAGTTCTTC
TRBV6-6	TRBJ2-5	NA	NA	CAYLGGGQYF	TGTGCCTACCTTGGGGGAGGCCAGTACTTC
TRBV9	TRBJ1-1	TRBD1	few	CASTLGDRATEAFF	TGTGCCAGCACCCTCGGCGACAGGGCCACTGAAGCTTTCTTT
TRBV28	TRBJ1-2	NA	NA	CASSLGVSNYGYTF	TGTGCCAGCAGTTTAGGAGTTTCTAACTATGGCTACACCTTC
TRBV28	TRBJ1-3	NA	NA	CASSYSGNTIYF	TGTGCCAGCAGTTACTCTGGAAACACCATATATTTT
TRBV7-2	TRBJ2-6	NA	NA	CASSLIRRTGANVLTF	TGTGCCAGCAGCTTAATAAGACGGACTGGGGCCAACGTCCTGACTTTC
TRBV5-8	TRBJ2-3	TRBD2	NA	CASSQGLAGRTDTQYF	TGTGCCAGCAGCCAGGGACTAGCGGGACGCACAGATACGCAGTATTTT
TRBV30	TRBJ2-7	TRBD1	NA	CAWGTGKHEQYF	TGTGCCTGGGGGACAGGGAAACACGAGCAGTACTTC
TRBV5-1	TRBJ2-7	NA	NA	CASSLKIRLDSGHEQYF	TGCGCCAGCAGCTTAAAAATTCGACTTGATTCGGGCCACGAGCAGTACTTC
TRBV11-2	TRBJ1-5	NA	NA	CASSSGGNQPQHF	TGTGCCAGCAGCTCCGGGGGGAATCAGCCCCAGCATTTT
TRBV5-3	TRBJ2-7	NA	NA	CASSFDGRPYEQYF	TGTGCCAGCAGCTTCGACGGTCGCCCCTACGAGCAGTACTTC
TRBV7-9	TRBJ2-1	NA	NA	CASSLTGADRQFF	TGTGCCAGCAGCTTAACGGGAGCTGACCGGCAGTTCTTC
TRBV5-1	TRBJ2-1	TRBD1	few	CASSSPGQDLEQFF	TGCGCCAGCAGCTCCCCGGGACAGGATCTTGAGCAGTTCTTC
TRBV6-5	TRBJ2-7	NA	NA	CASSWDLLGEQYF	TGTGCCAGCAGTTGGGACCTCCTGGGTGAGCAGTACTTC
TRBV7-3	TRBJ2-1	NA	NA	CASSTGGRAEQFF	TGTGCCAGCAGCACGGGCGGACGAGCTGAGCAGTTCTTC
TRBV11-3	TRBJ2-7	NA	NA	CASHSPKQYF	TGTGCCAGCCATAGTCCCAAGCAGTACTTC
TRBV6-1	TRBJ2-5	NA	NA	CASSEQGLGETQYF	TGTGCCAGCAGTGAACAAGGGCTAGGGGAGACCCAGTACTTC
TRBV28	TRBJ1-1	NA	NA	CATSYREMNTEAFF	TGTGCCACTTCATACAGGGAAATGAACACTGAAGCTTTCTTT
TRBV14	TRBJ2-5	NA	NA	CASSQDGRETQYF	TGTGCCAGCAGCCAAGATGGGCGGGAGACCCAGTACTTC
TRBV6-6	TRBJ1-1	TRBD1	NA	CASSSTGGFVNTEAFF	TGTGCCAGCAGTTCCACAGGGGGATTTGTGAACACTGAAGCTTTCTTT
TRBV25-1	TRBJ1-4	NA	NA	CASSSWGNEKLFF	TGTGCCAGCAGTTCCTGGGGAAATGAAAAACTGTTTTTT
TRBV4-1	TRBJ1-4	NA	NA	CASSQDRSAAPHNEKLFF	TGCGCCAGCAGCCAAGACCGTTCGGCCGCTCCTCATAATGAAAAACTGTTTTTT
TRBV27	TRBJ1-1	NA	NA	CASRSRVGTEAFF	TGTGCCAGCAGATCTAGGGTAGGAACTGAAGCTTTCTTT